This TCR beta chain emerged from a study of human thymus T cells. The study's findings and limits: Thymic as well as blood repertoires seemed to favor certain V and J genes unevenly. Thymic TCR repertoires of unrelated people reportedly overlapped highly.

Data came from immunoSEQ multiplex PCR; TCRdb stores just in-frame clones and leaves some out. This sample yields some 78,000 clones, of which 90% to 98% are seen a single time; 0.025% to 0.035% belongs to the top ten. Note on this clone: Its cognate antigen is unknown.

Between the trimmed V and J ends, which lost 6 bases and 5 bases, there was a span of 7 bases. Germline V gene lookup returns CDR1 MNHEY and CDR2 SVGAGI. There are 11 residues in the CDR3. Thymus tissue was removed during corrective cardiac surgery. Donation was from healthy Finnish infants who were having corrective surgery that addressed congenital heart defects. The TCR comes from a boy under two years old with a congenital heart defect but otherwise immunologically healthy. Sample: thymus tissue. The chain is built from TRBV6-5 and TRBJ2-5; D unclear. The DNA of the CDR3 is TGTGCCAGCAGCACGAGGGAGACCCAGTACTTC. This encodes CASSTRETQYF.